These 26 T cell receptor beta chains share one sample of origin, sequenced in a study of blood T cell repertoires in COVID-19. The repertoire was sequenced with immunoSEQ multiplex PCR; TCRdb's copy has only in-frame clones and lacks some. The table shows 55,000 to 80,000 clones, with around 83% occurring only once. The sample taken for sequencing was peripheral blood. The receptors derive from a human donor in a cohort sampled during active COVID-19.

The rearrangement links TRBV7-6 to TRBJ1-6; D not resolved. Trimming took 3 bases from V and 0 from J, leaving 15 bases between them. Germline CDR1 reads SGHVS; CDR2 reads FNYEAQ. The CDR3 runs to 18 residues. In DNA, the CDR3 is TGTGCCAGCAGCTTTAGCGCGTCTTCGGGCTCCTATAATTCACCCCTCCACTTT. It is translated as CASSFSASSGSYNSPLHF.

V is TRBV11-1 and J is TRBJ2-7; 11 nucleotides agree with TRBD2. This CDR3 has 15 residues. Germline V gene lookup returns CDR1 SGHAT and CDR2 FQDESV (reference sequence). V gave up 5 bases and J gave up 5 bases; unmatched junction bases: 8. Here the CDR3 reads CASSLLAGGFHEQYF. CDR3 sequence (DNA): TGTGCCAGCAGCCTTCTAGCGGGAGGTTTCCACGAGCAGTACTTC.

This clone is a singleton in its sample. The J gene is TRBJ2-1, the V gene TRBV7-6; 9 bases map to TRBD2. The CDR3 covers 17 residues. J was trimmed by 9 bases and V by 2 bases; bases with no gene match: 14. Germline CDR1 is SGHVS and CDR2 is FNYEAQ. CDR3 in amino acids: CASSLSQGLAFLGEQFF. The CDR3 DNA reads TGTGCCAGCAGCTTATCCCAGGGACTAGCTTTTCTTGGTGAGCAGTTCTTC.

This clone was seen at least ten times. The chain links TRBV5-1 to TRBJ1-1, with a tentative D call TRBD1 (6 bases). The CDR3 is 12 amino acids. The germline CDR1 and CDR2 sequences are SGHRS and YFSETQ. The V and J ends lost 0 bases and 11 bases respectively, with 11 bases between them. The CDR3 spells CASSLDGTWAFF. CDR3 DNA: TGCGCCAGCAGCTTGGATGGGACATGGGCTTTCTTT.

This chain joins TRBV10-3 and TRBJ1-1, with TRBD1 identical over 9 bases. The CDR3 has 16 residues. Germline-derived CDR1 and CDR2 are ENHRY and SYGVKD. Unmatched junction bases numbered 5, after V lost 0 bases and J lost 3 bases. The CDR3 here is CAISESTGGADTEAFF. The CDR3 coding sequence is TGTGCCATCAGTGAGTCCACAGGGGGCGCGGACACTGAAGCTTTCTTT.

Many counts were recorded for this clone. The chain couples TRBV6-1 to TRBJ1-2, with D unresolved. The V and J ends lost 2 bases and 6 bases respectively, with 16 bases between them. CDR1 and CDR2 (germline): MNHNS, SASEGT. CDR3 length equals 15 residues. The CDR3 is CASSESLPGLHGYTF. For the CDR3, the DNA is TGTGCCAGCAGTGAATCGTTACCCGGACTTCATGGCTACACCTTC.

This sequence joins TRBV5-4 and TRBJ2-5, with 7 positions matching TRBD1. Germline lookup yields CDR1 SGHNT and CDR2 YYREEE (reference sequence). V shed 6 bases, J shed 1 base, and the junction held 3 bases outside the gene matches. The CDR3 runs 13 residues. The CDR3 spells CASTGTVQETQYF. The DNA for the CDR3 is TGTGCCAGCACGGGGACAGTCCAAGAGACCCAGTACTTC.

The rearrangement links TRBV4-1 to TRBJ1-5; D not certain. This CDR3 is built from 20 residues. V was clipped by 1 base and J by 1 base, with 23 bases between them. Germline CDR1 and CDR2: MGHRA and YSYEKL. CDR3 coding DNA: TGCGCCAGCAGCCAAGTCGCGGGCTTTGTCCCCTTCGTGAGCAATCAGCCCCAGCATTTT. Its protein product is CASSQVAGFVPFVSNQPQHF.

This rearrangement joins TRBV11-2 to TRBJ2-5; 10 positions agree with TRBD2. Looked up from germline, CDR1 is SGHAT and CDR2 is FQNNGV. V gave up 2 bases and J gave up 4 bases; unmatched junction bases: 4. This CDR3 contains 15 residues. The CDR3 nucleotides read TGTGCCAGCAGCTTATTAGGGACTAGCGTAGAGACCCAGTACTTC. It is translated as CASSLLGTSVETQYF.

This clone was detected only a few times. The chain recombines TRBV7-3 with TRBJ2-1, with 8 bases aligning to TRBD2. CDR1 and CDR2 (germline): SGHTA, FQGTGA. Trimming removed 5 bases from V and 3 bases from J; junction bases left unmatched: 6. The CDR3 contains 15 residues. The chain's CDR3 is CASSPPGTSYNEQFF. The CDR3 DNA is TGTGCCAGCAGCCCCCCCGGGACTAGCTACAATGAGCAGTTCTTC.

The gene calls are TRBV6-1 and TRBJ1-2; D may be TRBD1 (5 bases). Germline V lookup: CDR1 MNHNS, CDR2 SASEGT. Trimming removed 0 bases at V and 7 bases at J, with 12 bases between. CDR3 length: 14 amino acids. The CDR3 protein is CASSEARQYPGYTF. The DNA of the CDR3 is TGTGCCAGCAGTGAAGCCAGACAGTACCCTGGCTACACCTTC.

The chain has TRBV20-1 and TRBJ1-2; 12 bases agree with TRBD1. V was clipped by 5 bases and J by 13 bases; unmatched bases: 5. CDR3 size: 11 residues. CDR1 and CDR2 (germline): DFQATT, SNEGSKA (reference sequence). The chain's CDR3 is CSAGGQGAATF. Here the CDR3 DNA reads TGCAGTGCTGGGGGACAGGGGGCAGCCACCTTC.

This rearrangement joins TRBV28 to TRBJ2-3; the D gene is possibly TRBD2 (6 bases). This CDR3 is 15 amino acids long. Germline V lookup: CDR1 MDHEN, CDR2 SYDVKM. V shed 7 bases and J shed 6 bases, with 20 bases lying between them. In DNA form, the CDR3 reads TGTGCCAGCAATTCACCATCGGGAGTTGAGGATACGCAGTATTTT. Translation: CASNSPSGVEDTQYF. Full variable domain (missing parts from reference TRBV28 and TRBJ2-3): DVKVTQSSRYLVKRTGEKVFLECVQDMDHENMFWYRQDPGLGLRLIYFSYDVKMKEKGDIPEGYSVSREKKERFSLILESASTNQTSMYLCASNSPSGVEDTQYFGPGTRLTVL.

The rearrangement joins TRBV5-6 to TRBJ2-3; 9 positions agree with TRBD2. J was trimmed by 2 bases and V by 0 bases; bases with no gene match: 4. Looked up from germline, CDR1 is SGHDT and CDR2 is YYEEEE. This CDR3 has 16 amino acids. CDR3 nucleotides: TGTGCCAGCAGCTTGGGAAGCGGGAGGTCCACAGATACGCAGTATTTT. Translated: CASSLGSGRSTDTQYF.

This clone was found once. V usage is TRBV5-1 and J usage is TRBJ2-7; 12 bases match TRBD1. With 0 bases clipped from V and 4 bases from J, the junction kept 5 bases outside the gene matches. The CDR3 has 16 amino acids. Germline lookup yields CDR1 SGHRS and CDR2 YFSETQ. The CDR3 loop reads CASSLGMGQGAYEQYF. CDR3 nucleotides: TGCGCCAGCAGCTTGGGTATGGGACAGGGGGCTTACGAGCAGTACTTC.

This chain uses TRBV7-9 with TRBJ1-2, with a tentative D call TRBD1 (6 bases). Germline CDR1 and CDR2: SEHNR and FQNEAQ (reference sequence). The CDR3 consists of 14 residues. Trimming removed 1 base from V and 8 bases from J, with 14 bases in between. In DNA form, the CDR3 reads TGTGCCAGCAGCTTAGAGCTGGGGGCGAGAGGCTACACCTTC. This encodes CASSLELGARGYTF.

The CDR3 here is CASSLGQGLGGELFF. The CDR3, as DNA: TGTGCCAGCAGCTTAGGACAGGGGCTAGGCGGGGAGCTGTTTTTT. The V and J genes are TRBV13 and TRBJ2-2; 7 positions match TRBD1. CDR1 is PRHDT and CDR2 is FYEKMQ in the germline V gene (reference sequence). Germline trimming cut 0 bases from V and 7 bases from J; bases unmatched to any gene: 5. This CDR3 contains 15 residues.

The chain joins TRBV19 to TRBJ1-1, with TRBD1 as a possible D gene (6 bases). Trimming shortened V by 1 base and J by 5 bases, and 11 bases separated the two germline ends. The CDR3 covers 14 residues. The V gene's germline CDR1 is LNHDA and CDR2 SQIVND (reference sequence). Here the CDR3 DNA reads TGTGCCAGTAGTATAGGCCCCGGGACAACTGAAGCTTTCTTT. This encodes CASSIGPGTTEAFF.

The chain links TRBV5-4 to TRBJ1-1; 8 bases fit TRBD1. Germline CDR1 reads SGHNT; CDR2 reads YYREEE (reference sequence). The ends lost 3 bases at V and 3 bases at J; junction bases unmatched: 4. The CDR3 is 14 residues long. CDR3 sequence: CASSWDRMDTEAFF. The DNA for the CDR3 is TGTGCCAGCAGCTGGGACAGGATGGACACTGAAGCTTTCTTT.

V and J are TRBV19 and TRBJ2-7, with D maybe TRBD2 (6 bases). Germline CDR1 is LNHDA and CDR2 is SQIVND (reference sequence). This CDR3 is 15 amino acids long. V lost 3 bases to trimming and J lost 0 bases, with 12 bases between them. In DNA, the CDR3 is TGTGCCAGTAGTATTCGTGGGAGGAGCTCCTACGAGCAGTACTTC. It translates to CASSIRGRSSYEQYF.

V usage is TRBV11-2 and J usage is TRBJ2-7, with a possible D match to TRBD2 (5 bases). The V gene lost 2 bases and the J gene lost 3 bases, with 14 bases spanning the gap. CDR3 length: 15 amino acids. Looked up from germline, CDR1 is SGHAT and CDR2 is FQNNGV. CDR3 amino acids: CASSLMGVSGYEQYF. As DNA, the CDR3 is TGTGCCAGCAGCTTAATGGGAGTATCTGGCTACGAGCAGTACTTC.

This clone appeared a single time. V and J are TRBV5-1 and TRBJ2-3; 11 bases are a match to TRBD2. V lost 5 bases and J lost 0; bases outside the gene matches: 14. The germline V gene has CDR1 SGHRS and CDR2 YFSETQ. There are 19 residues in the CDR3. Here the CDR3 reads CASRKLSGGAGRSTDTQYF. The CDR3 bases are TGCGCCAGCAGAAAACTTAGCGGGGGGGCCGGACGTAGCACAGATACGCAGTATTTT.

The chain couples TRBV18 to TRBJ2-7, with D possibly TRBD1 on 5 matching bases. Per germline, CDR1 KGHSH and CDR2 LQKENI. This CDR3 is built from 15 residues. Trimming removed 2 bases at V and 5 bases at J, with 16 bases between. The CDR3 bases are TGTGCCAGCTCACCAAGTCTCCAGGGTATGGACGAGCAGTACTTC. It yields the protein CASSPSLQGMDEQYF. The full variable domain, rest sourced from reference TRBV18 and TRBJ2-7, is NAGVMQNPRHLVRRRGQEARLRCSPMKGHSHVYWYRQLPEEGLKFMVYLQKENIIDESGMPKERFSAEFPKEGPSILRIQQVVRGDSAAYFCASSPSLQGMDEQYFGPGTRLTVT.

The rearrangement uses TRBV13 and TRBJ2-7, with TRBD2 identical over 8 bases. The V gene end was trimmed by 0 bases and the J gene end by 0 bases; junction bases not matched to a gene: 4. The CDR3 totals 16 residues. Germline V gene data show CDR1 as PRHDT and CDR2 as FYEKMQ (reference sequence). CDR3 in amino acids: CASSLGSGGHSYEQYF. The CDR3 nucleotides read TGTGCCAGCAGCTTAGGCAGCGGGGGCCACTCCTACGAGCAGTACTTC. The entire variable domain, with the rest obtained from reference TRBV13 and TRBJ2-7, is as follows: AAGVIQSPRHLIKEKRETATLKCYPIPRHDTVYWYQQGPGQDPQFLISFYEKMQSDKGSIPDRFSAQQFSDYHSELNMSSLELGDSALYFCASSLGSGGHSYEQYFGPGTRLTVT.

V and J are TRBV5-1 and TRBJ2-1; TRBD1 is a possible D gene (6 bases). This CDR3 has 13 amino acids. The germline V and J ends were trimmed by 3 bases and 5 bases, with 9 bases remaining between them. Germline CDR1 reads SGHRS; CDR2 reads YFSETQ. The CDR3 here is CASSWGQNNEQFF. The CDR3 DNA follows: TGCGCCAGCAGCTGGGGACAAAACAATGAGCAGTTCTTC.

The chain links TRBV7-8 to TRBJ1-3, with a tentative D call TRBD1 (5 bases). Trimming took off 5 bases at V and 0 bases at J, with 17 bases between the two ends. The germline V gene encodes CDR1 SGHVS and CDR2 FQNEAQ. The CDR3 totals 17 residues. The DNA of the CDR3 is TGTGCCAGCAGCCAACTGGAGGGGTATAGCTCTGGAAACACCATATATTTT. Its translation: CASSQLEGYSSGNTIYF.